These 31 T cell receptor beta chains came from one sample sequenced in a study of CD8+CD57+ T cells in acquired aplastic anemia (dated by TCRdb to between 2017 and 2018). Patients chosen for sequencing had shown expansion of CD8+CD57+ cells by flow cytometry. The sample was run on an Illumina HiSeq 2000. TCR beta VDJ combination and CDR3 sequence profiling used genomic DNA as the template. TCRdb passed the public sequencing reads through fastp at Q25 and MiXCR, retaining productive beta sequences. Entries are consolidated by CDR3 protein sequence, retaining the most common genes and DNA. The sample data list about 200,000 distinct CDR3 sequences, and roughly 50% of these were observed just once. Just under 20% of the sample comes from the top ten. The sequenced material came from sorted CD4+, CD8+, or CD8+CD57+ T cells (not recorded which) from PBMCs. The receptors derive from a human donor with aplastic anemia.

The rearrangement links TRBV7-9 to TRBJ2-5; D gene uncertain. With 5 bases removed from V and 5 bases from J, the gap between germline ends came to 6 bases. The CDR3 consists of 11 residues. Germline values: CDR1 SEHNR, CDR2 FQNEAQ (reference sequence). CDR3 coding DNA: TGTGCCAGCAGCCCAGTGGAGACCCAGTACTTC. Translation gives CASSPVETQYF.

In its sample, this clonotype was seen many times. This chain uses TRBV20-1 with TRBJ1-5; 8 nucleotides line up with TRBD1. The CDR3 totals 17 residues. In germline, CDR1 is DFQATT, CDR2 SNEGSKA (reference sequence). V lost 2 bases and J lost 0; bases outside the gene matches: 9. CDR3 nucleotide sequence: TGCAGTGCTAGAACCAACAGGGGGAGATATAGCAATCAGCCCCAGCATTTT. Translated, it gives CSARTNRGRYSNQPQHF.

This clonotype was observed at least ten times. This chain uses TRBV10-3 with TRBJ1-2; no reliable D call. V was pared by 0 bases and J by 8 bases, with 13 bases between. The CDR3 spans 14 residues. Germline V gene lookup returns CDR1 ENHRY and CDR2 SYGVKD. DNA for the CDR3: TGTGCCATCAGTGAGTCAGGTCTCCCGGGGGGCTACACCTTC. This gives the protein CAISESGLPGGYTF.

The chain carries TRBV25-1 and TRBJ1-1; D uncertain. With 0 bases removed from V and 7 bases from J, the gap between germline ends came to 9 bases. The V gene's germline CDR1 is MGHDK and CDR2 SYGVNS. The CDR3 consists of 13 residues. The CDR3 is CASSEYRTVEAFF. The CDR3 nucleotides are TGTGCCAGCAGTGAATATCGCACAGTTGAAGCTTTCTTT.

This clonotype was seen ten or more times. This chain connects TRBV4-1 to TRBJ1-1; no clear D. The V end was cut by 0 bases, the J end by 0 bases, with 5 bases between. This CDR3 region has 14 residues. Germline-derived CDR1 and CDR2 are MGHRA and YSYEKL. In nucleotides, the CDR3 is TGCGCCAGCAGCCAAGATACGGTGAACACTGAAGCTTTCTTT. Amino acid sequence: CASSQDTVNTEAFF.

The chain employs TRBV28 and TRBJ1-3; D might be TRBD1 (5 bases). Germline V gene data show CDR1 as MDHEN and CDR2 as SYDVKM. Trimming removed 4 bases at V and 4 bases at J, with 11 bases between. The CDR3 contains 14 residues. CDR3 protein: CASSYGGDGNTIYF. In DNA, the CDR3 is TGTGCCAGCAGTTACGGGGGGGACGGAAACACCATATATTTT.

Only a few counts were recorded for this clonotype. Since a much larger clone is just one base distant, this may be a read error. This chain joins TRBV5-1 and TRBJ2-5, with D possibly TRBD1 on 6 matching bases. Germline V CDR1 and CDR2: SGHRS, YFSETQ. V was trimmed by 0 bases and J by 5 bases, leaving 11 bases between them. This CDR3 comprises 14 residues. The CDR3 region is CASSLVGQGETQYF. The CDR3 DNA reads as TGCGCCAGCAGCTTGGTGGGGCAGGGGGAGACCCAGTACTTC.

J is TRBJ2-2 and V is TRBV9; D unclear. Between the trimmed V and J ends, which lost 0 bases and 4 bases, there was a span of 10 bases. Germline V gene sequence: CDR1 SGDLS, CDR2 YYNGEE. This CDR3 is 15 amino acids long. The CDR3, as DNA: TGTGCCAGCAGCGTAGCTGGGTCAACCACCGGGGAGCTGTTTTTT. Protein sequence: CASSVAGSTTGELFF.

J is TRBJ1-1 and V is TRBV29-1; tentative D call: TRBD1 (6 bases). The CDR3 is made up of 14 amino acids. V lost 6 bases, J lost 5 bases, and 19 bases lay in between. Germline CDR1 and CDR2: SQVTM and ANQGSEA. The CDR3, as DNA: TGCAGCGTAAGGTCACCGGGACAATCAACTGAAGCTTTCTTT. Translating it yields CSVRSPGQSTEAFF.

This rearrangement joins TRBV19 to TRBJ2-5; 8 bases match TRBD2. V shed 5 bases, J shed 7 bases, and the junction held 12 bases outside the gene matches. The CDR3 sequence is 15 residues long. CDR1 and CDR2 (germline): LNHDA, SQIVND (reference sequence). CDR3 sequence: CASSSGGAPGGTQYF. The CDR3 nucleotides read TGTGCCAGTAGTTCCGGGGGGGCGCCCGGGGGGACCCAGTACTTC.

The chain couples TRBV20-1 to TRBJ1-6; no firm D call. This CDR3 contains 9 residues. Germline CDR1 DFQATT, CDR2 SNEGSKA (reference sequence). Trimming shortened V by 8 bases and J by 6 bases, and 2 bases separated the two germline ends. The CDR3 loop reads CSINSPLHF. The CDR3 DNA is TGCAGTATTAATTCACCCCTCCACTTT.

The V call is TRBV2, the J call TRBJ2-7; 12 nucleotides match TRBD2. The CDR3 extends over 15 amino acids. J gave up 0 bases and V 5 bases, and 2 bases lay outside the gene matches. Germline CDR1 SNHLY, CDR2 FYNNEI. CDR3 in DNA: TGTGCCAGCAGTTGGACTAGCGGGGACTCCTACGAGCAGTACTTC. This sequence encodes CASSWTSGDSYEQYF.

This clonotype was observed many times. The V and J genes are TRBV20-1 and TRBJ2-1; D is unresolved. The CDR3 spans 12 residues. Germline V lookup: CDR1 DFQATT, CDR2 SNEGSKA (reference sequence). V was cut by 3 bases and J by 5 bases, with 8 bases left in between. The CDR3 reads CSASYRDNEQFF. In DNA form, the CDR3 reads TGCAGTGCTAGTTATCGGGACAATGAGCAGTTCTTC.

CDR3: CSAREAGRETQHF. CDR3 DNA sequence: TGCAGTGCTAGAGAAGCGGGGAGGGAGACCCAGCATTTT. The chain links TRBV20-1 to TRBJ1-5, with D uncertain. The length of the CDR3 is 13 residues. Germline CDR1 reads DFQATT; CDR2 reads SNEGSKA (reference sequence). Trimming took 0 bases from V and 11 from J, leaving 14 bases between them.

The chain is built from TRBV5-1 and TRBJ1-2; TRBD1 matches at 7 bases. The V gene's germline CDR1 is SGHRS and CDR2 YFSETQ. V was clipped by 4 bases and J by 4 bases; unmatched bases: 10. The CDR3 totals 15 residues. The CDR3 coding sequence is TGCGCCAGCAGCAAGGAGGACAGGAACCGCTATGGCTACACCTTC. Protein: CASSKEDRNRYGYTF.

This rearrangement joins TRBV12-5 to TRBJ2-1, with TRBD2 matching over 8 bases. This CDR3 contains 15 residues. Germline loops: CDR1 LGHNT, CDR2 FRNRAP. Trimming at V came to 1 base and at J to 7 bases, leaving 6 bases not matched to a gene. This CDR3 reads CASGLGYGRGNEQFF. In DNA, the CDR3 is TGTGCTAGTGGTTTGGGGTACGGGAGGGGTAATGAGCAGTTCTTC.

As DNA, the CDR3 is TGTGCCAGCAGTCCTCTAGCGGGGGGGGGGAACACCGGGGAGCTGTTTTTT. It encodes CASSPLAGGGNTGELFF. The chain has TRBV6-1 and TRBJ2-2; 12 bases align to TRBD2. This CDR3 is 17 amino acids long. V was clipped by 5 bases and J by 1 base; unmatched bases: 5. Germline CDR1 is MNHNS and CDR2 is SASEGT.

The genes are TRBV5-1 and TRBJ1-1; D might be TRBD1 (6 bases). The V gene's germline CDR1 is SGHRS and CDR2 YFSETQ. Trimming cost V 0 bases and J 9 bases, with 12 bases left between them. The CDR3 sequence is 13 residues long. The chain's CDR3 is CASSLGQEKKAFF. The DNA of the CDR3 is TGCGCCAGCAGCTTGGGACAGGAGAAAAAAGCTTTCTTT.

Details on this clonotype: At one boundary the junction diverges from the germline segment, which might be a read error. CDR3 in amino acids: CASSLTGRYNEQFF. The DNA of the CDR3 is TGTGCTAGCAGCTTGACGGGGAGATACAATGAGCAGTTCTTC. The chain recombines TRBV7-7 with TRBJ2-1, with D possibly being TRBD2 (5 bases). Germline CDR1 reads SSHAT; CDR2 reads FNYEAQ (reference sequence). The CDR3 sequence is 14 residues long.

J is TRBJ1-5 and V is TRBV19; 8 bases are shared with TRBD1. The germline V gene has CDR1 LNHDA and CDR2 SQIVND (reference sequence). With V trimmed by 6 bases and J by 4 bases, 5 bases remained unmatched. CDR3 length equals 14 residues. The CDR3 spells CASSVTGENQPQHF. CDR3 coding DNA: TGTGCCAGTAGCGTGACAGGGGAAAATCAGCCCCAGCATTTT.

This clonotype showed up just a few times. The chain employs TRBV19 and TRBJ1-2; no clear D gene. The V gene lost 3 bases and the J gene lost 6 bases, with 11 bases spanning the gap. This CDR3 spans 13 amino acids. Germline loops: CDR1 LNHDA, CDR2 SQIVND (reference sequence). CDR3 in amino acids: CASSIARQNGYTF. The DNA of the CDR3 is TGTGCCAGTAGTATCGCACGACAAAATGGCTACACCTTC. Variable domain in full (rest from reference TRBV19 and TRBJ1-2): DGGITQSPKYLFRKEGQNVTLSCEQNLNHDAMYWYRQDPGQGLRLIYYSQIVNDFQKGDIAEGYSVSREKKESFPLTVTSAQKNPTAFYLCASSIARQNGYTFGSGTRLTVV.

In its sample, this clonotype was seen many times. CDR3 protein: CASSLGSGNRGYQPQHF. The CDR3 nucleotides read TGTGCCAGCAGCTTGGGGTCGGGGAACAGGGGGTACCAGCCCCAGCATTTT. The chain carries TRBV5-8 and TRBJ1-5, with 8 bases aligning to TRBD1. J was trimmed by 7 bases and V by 0 bases; bases with no gene match: 12. Germline CDR1 is SGHTS and CDR2 is YDEGEE. The CDR3 has 17 residues.

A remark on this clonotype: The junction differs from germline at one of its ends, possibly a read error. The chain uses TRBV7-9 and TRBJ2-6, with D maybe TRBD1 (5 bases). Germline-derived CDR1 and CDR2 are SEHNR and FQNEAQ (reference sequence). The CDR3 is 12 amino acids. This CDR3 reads CASIPGANVLAF. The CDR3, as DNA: TGTGCCAGCATCCCTGGGGCCAACGTCCTGGCTTTC.

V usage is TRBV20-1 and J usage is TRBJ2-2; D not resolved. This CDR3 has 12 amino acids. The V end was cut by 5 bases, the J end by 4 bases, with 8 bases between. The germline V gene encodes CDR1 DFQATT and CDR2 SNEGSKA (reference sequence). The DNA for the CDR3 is TGCAGTGCTTCCCCAGTCACCGGGGAGCTGTTTTTT. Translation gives CSASPVTGELFF.

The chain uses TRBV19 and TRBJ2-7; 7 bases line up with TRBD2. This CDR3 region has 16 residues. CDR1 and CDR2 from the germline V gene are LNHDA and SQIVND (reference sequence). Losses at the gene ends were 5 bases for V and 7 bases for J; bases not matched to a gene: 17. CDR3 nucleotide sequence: TGTGCCAGTAGTGCATACCGGGACGGTGGGGGGGAAGAGCAGTACTTC. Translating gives CASSAYRDGGGEEQYF.

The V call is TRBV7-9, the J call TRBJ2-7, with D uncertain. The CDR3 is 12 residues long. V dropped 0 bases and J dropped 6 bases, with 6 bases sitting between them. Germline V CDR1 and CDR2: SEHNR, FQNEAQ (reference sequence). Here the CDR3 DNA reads TGTGCCAGCAGCTTAGCGGGGTTCGAGCAGTACTTC. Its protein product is CASSLAGFEQYF.

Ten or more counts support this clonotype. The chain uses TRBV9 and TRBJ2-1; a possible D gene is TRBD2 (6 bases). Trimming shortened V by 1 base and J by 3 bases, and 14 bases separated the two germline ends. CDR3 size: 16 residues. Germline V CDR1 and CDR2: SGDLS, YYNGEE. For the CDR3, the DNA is TGTGCCAGCAGCGTACAGACTAGTCTAGACTACAATGAGCAGTTCTTC. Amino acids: CASSVQTSLDYNEQFF.

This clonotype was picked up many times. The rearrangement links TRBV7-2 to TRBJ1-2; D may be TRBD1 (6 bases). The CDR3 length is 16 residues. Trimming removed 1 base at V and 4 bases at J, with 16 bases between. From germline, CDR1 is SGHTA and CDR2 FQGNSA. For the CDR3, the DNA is TGTGCCAGCAGCTTAGGAGGGCGGGGGCGCGGCTATGGCTACACCTTC. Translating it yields CASSLGGRGRGYGYTF.

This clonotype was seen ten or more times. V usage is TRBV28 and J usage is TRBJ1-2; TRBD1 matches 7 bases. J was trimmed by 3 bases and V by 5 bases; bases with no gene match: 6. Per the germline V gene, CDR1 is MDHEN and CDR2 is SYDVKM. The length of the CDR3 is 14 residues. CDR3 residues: CASSPTGRYYGYTF. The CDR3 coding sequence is TGTGCCAGCAGTCCGACAGGGAGGTACTATGGCTACACCTTC.

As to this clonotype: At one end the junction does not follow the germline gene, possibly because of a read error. The CDR3 reads CASSAQTGGKTDTQYF. CDR3 DNA: TGTGCCAGCAGTGCACAGACAGGGGGTAAAACAGATACACAGTATTTT. The chain links TRBV25-1 to TRBJ2-3, with TRBD1 matching over 9 bases. Germline values: CDR1 MGHDK, CDR2 SYGVNS. The CDR3 sequence is 16 residues long. The whole variable domain, filled in from reference TRBV25-1 and TRBJ2-3, reads EADIYQTPRYLVIGTGKKITLECSQTMGHDKMYWYQQDPGMELHLIHYSYGVNSTEKGDLSSESTVSRIRTEHFPLTLESARPSHTSQYLCASSAQTGGKTDTQYFGPGTRLTVL.

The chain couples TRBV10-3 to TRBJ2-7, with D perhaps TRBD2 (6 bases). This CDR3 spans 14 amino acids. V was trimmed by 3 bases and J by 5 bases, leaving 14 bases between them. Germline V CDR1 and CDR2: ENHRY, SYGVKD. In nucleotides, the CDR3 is TGTGCCATCAGTGATCGAGCGGGTCACAACGAGCAGTACTTC. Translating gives CAISDRAGHNEQYF.